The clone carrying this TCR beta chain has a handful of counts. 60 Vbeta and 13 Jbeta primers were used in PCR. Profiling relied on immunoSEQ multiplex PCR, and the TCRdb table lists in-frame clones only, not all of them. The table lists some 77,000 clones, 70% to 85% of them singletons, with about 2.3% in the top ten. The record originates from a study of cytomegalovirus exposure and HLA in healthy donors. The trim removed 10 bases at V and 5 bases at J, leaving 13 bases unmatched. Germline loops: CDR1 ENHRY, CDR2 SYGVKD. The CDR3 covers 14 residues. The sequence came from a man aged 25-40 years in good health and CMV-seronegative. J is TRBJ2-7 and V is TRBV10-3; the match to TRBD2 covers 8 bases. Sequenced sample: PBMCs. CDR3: CATGGGASFDEQYF. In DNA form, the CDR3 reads TGTGCCACCGGGGGGGGTGCTAGCTTCGACGAGCAGTACTTC.